This T cell receptor (beta chain) comes out of a study of low-dose radiotherapy and immunotherapy resistance in tumors. Priming of first-strand cDNA relied on TRAV- and TRBV-specific primers (covering alpha and beta chains). TCR amplification ran roughly 20 PCR cycles using constant-region and V-primer adapter primers. By in vitro transcription, the isolated mRNA was amplified. TCRdb analysed the reads with MiXCR anew, one entry per CDR3 protein. The sample yields around 80,000 distinct CDR3 sequences, around 17% seen once. Time point: after trial treatment. Specified treatment: LDRT plus nivolumab, ipilimumab, low-dose cyclophosphamide and aspirin (RACIN trial). Treatment of the donors consisted of nivolumab and ipilimumab (plus aspirin, low-dose cyclophosphamide and low-dose radiotherapy). The receptor comes from a male donor with prostate cancer. The sample was PBMCs, taken after low-dose radiotherapy plus immunotherapy.

CDR3: CASSFGLAGVGNEQFF. The CDR3 DNA is TGTGCCAGCAGTTTTGGACTAGCGGGAGTAGGTAATGAGCAGTTCTTC. The J gene is TRBJ2-1, the V gene TRBV28; the match to TRBD2 covers 13 bases. The CDR3 loop spans 16 amino acids. Germline loops: CDR1 MDHEN, CDR2 SYDVKM. With V trimmed by 3 bases and J by 7 bases, 6 bases remained unmatched.